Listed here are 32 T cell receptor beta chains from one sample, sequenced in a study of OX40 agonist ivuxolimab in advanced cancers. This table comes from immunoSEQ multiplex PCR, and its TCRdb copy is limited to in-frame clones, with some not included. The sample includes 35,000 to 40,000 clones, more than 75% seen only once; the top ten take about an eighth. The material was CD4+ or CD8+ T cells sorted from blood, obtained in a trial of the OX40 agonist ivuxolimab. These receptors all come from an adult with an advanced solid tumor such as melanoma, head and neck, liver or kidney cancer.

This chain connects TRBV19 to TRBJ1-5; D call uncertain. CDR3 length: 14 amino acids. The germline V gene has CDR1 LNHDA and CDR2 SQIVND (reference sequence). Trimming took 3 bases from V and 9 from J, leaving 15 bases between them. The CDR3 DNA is TGTGCCAGTAGTATCGCCCCTCTTCGCGGGCCCCAGCATTTT. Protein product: CASSIAPLRGPQHF.

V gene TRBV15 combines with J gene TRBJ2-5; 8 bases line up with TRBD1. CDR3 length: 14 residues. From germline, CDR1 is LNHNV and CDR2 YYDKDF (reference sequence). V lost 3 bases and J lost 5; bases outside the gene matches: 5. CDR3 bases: TGTGCCACCAGCAGTCGGACAGGGTGGGAGACCCAGTACTTC. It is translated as CATSSRTGWETQYF.

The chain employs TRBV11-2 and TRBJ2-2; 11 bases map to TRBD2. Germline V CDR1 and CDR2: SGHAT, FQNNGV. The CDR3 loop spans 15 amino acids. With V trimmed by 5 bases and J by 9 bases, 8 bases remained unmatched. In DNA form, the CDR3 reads TGTGCCAGCAGCCCGACTAGCGGGGTAGCCCGGGAGCTGTTTTTT. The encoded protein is CASSPTSGVARELFF.

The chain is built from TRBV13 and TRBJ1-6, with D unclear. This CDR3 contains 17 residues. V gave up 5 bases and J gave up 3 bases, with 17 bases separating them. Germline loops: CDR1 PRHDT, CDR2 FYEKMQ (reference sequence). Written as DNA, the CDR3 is TGTGCCAGCAGCGGGCGGGCTCTCTCCCTCTATAATTCACCCCTCCACTTT. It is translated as CASSGRALSLYNSPLHF.

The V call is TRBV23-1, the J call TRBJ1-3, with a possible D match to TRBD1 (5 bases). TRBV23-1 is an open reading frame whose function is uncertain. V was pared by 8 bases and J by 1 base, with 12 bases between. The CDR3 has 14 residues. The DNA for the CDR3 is TGCGCCAGCGGCTTAGGGGCGTCTGGAAACACCATATATTTT. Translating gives CASGLGASGNTIYF.

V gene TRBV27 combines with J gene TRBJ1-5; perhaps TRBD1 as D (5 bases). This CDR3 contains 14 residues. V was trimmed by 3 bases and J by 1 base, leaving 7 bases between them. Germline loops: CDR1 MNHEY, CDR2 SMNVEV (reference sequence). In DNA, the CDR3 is TGTGCCAGCAGTTTGGGGCAGAGCAATCAGCCCCAGCATTTT. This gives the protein CASSLGQSNQPQHF.

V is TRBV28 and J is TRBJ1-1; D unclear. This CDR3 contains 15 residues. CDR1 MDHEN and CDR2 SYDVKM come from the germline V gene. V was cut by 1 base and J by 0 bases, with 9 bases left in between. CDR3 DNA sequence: TGTGCCAGCAGTTTATATCGGGAGATGAACACTGAAGCTTTCTTT. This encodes CASSLYREMNTEAFF. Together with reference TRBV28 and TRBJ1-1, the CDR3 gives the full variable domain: DVKVTQSSRYLVKRTGEKVFLECVQDMDHENMFWYRQDPGLGLRLIYFSYDVKMKEKGDIPEGYSVSREKKERFSLILESASTNQTSMYLCASSLYREMNTEAFFGQGTRLTVV.

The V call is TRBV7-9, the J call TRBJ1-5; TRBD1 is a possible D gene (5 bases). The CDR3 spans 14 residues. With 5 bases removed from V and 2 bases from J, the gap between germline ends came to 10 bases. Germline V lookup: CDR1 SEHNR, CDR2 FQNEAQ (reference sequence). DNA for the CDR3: TGTGCCAGCAGCGAGGACATCGGCAATCAGCCCCAGCATTTT. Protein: CASSEDIGNQPQHF.

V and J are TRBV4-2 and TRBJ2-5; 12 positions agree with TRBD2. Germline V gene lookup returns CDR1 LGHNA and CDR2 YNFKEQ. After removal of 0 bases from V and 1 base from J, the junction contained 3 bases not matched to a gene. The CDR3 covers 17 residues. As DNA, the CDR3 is TGTGCCAGCAGCCAAGAGACTAGCGGGGGCCCCCAAGAGACCCAGTACTTC. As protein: CASSQETSGGPQETQYF.

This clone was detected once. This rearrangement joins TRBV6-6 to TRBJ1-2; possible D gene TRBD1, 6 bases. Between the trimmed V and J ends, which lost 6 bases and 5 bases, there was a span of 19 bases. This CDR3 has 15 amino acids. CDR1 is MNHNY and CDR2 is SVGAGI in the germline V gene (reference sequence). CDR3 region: CASRGSTGNPYGYTF. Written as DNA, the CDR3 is TGTGCCAGCAGGGGATCCACAGGGAATCCATATGGCTACACCTTC.

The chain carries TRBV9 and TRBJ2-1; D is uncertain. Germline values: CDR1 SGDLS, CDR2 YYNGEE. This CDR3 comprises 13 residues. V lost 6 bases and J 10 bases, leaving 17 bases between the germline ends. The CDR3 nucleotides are TGTGCCAGCACCCCCGAACTTGATGGCGAGCAGTTCTTC. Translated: CASTPELDGEQFF.

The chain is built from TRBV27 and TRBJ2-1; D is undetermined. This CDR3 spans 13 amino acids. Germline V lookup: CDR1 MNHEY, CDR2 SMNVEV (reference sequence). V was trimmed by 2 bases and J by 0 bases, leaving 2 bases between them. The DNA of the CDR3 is TGTGCCAGCAGTTTAATCTCCTACAATGAGCAGTTCTTC. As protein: CASSLISYNEQFF.

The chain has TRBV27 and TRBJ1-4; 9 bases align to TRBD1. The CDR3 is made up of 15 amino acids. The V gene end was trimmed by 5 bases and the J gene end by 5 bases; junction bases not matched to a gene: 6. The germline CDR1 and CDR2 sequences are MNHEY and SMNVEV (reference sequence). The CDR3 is CASSLQGAGNEKLFF. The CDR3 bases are TGTGCCAGCAGTCTACAGGGGGCAGGGAATGAAAAACTGTTTTTT.

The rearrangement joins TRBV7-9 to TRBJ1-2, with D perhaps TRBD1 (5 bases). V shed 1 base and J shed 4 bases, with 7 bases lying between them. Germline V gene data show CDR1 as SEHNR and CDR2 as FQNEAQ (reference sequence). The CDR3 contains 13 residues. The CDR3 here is CASSLVGGYGYTF. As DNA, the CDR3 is TGTGCCAGCAGCTTAGTTGGGGGCTATGGCTACACCTTC. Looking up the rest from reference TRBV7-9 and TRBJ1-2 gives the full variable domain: DTGVSQNPRHKITKRGQNVTFRCDPISEHNRLYWYRQTLGQGPEFLTYFQNEAQLEKSRLLSDRFSAERPKGSFSTLEIQRTEQGDSAMYLCASSLVGGYGYTFGSGTRLTVV.

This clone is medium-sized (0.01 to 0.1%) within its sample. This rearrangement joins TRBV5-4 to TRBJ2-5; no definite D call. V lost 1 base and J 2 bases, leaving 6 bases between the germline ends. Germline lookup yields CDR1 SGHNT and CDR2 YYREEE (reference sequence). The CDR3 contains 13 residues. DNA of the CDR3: TGTGCCAGCAGCTTGCTTCTTCAAGAGACCCAGTACTTC. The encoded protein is CASSLLLQETQYF. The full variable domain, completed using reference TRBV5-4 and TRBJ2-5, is ETGVTQSPTHLIKTRGQQVTLRCSSQSGHNTVSWYQQALGQGPQFIFQYYREEENGRGNFPPRFSGLQFPNYSSELNVNALELDDSALYLCASSLLLQETQYFGPGTRLLVL.

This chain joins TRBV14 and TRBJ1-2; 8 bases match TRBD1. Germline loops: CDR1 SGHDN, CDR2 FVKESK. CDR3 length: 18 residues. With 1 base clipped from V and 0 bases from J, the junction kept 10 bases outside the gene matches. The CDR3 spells CASSQAGRQGISNYGYTF. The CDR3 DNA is TGTGCCAGCAGCCAAGCGGGGAGACAGGGGATTTCTAACTATGGCTACACCTTC.

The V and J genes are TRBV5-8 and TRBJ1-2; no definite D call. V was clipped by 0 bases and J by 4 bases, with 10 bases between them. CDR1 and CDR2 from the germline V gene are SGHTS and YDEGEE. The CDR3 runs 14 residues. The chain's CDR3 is CASSLVGRSYGYTF. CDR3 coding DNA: TGTGCCAGCAGCTTGGTTGGGCGGAGCTATGGCTACACCTTC.

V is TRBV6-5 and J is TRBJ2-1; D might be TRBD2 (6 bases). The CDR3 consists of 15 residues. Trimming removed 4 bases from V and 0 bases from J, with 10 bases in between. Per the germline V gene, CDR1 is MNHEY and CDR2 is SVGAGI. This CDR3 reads CASSFGLSSYNEQFF. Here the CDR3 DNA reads TGTGCCAGCAGTTTCGGACTAAGCTCCTACAATGAGCAGTTCTTC.

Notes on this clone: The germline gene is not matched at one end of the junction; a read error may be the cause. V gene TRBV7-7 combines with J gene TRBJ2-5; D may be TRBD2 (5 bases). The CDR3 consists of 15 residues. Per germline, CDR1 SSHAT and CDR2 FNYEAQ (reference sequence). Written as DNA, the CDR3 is TGTGCTAGCAGCTTAGCGCCGGCAGGCCAAGAGACCCAGTACTTC. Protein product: CASSLAPAGQETQYF.

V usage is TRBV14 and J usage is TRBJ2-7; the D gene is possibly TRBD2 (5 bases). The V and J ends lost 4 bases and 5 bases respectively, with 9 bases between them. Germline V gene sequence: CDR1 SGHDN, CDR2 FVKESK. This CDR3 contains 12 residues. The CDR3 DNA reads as TGTGCCAGCAGCCGGAGGAGTGACGAGCAGTACTTC. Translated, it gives CASSRRSDEQYF.

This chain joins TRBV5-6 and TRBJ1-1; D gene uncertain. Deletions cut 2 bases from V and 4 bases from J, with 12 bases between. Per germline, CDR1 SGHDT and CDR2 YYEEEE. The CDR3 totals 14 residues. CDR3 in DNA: TGTGCCAGCAGCTTAGAGCTTAATAGCACTGAAGCTTTCTTT. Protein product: CASSLELNSTEAFF.

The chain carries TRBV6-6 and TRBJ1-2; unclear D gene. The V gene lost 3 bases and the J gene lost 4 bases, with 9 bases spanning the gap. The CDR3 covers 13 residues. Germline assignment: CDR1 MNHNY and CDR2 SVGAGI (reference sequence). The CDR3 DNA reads TGTGCCAGCAGTTATCCGACGAGCTATGGCTACACCTTC. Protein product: CASSYPTSYGYTF.

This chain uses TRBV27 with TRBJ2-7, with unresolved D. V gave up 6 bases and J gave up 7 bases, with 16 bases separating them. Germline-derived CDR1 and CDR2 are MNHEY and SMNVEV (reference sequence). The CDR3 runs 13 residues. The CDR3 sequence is CASRFFALSEQYF. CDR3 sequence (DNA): TGTGCCAGCAGGTTCTTTGCGTTGAGTGAGCAGTACTTC.

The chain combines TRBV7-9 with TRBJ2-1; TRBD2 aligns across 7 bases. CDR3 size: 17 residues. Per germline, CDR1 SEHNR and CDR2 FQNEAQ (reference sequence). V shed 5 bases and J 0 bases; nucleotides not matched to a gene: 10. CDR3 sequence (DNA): TGTGCCAGCAGCGATCTAAGCGGGGATAGCTCCTACAATGAGCAGTTCTTC. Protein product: CASSDLSGDSSYNEQFF.

In DNA form, the CDR3 reads TGTGCCAGCAGCCCAGGACAGGGGGCCGGCTATGGCTACACCTTC. Translating it yields CASSPGQGAGYGYTF. The chain joins TRBV7-6 to TRBJ1-2, with 11 bases that match TRBD1. The germline V gene has CDR1 SGHVS and CDR2 FNYEAQ. This CDR3 is 15 amino acids long. The ends lost 5 bases at V and 4 bases at J; junction bases unmatched: 6.

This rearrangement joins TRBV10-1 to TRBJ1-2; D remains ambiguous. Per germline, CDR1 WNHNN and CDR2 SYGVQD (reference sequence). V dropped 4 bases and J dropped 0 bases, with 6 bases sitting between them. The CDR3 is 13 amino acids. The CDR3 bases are TGCGCCAGCAGTGCGAAGACTAACTATGGCTACACCTTC. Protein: CASSAKTNYGYTF.

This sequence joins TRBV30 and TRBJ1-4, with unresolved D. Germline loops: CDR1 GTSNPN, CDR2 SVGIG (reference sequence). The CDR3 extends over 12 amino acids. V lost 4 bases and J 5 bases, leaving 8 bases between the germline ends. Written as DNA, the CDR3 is TGTGCCTGGACCGTAGAGAATGAAAAACTGTTTTTT. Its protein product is CAWTVENEKLFF.

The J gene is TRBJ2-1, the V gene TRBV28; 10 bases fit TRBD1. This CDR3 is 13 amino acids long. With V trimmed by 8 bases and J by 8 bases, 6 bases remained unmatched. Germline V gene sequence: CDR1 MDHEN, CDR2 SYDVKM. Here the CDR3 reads CASGDRGQDEQFF. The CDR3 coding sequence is TGTGCCAGCGGGGACAGGGGACAGGATGAGCAGTTCTTC.

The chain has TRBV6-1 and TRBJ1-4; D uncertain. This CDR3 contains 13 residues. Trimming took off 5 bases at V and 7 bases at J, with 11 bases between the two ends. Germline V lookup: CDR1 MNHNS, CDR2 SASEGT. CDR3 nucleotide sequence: TGTGCCAGCAGTCACCTTATCGGTGAAAAACTGTTTTTT. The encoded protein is CASSHLIGEKLFF.

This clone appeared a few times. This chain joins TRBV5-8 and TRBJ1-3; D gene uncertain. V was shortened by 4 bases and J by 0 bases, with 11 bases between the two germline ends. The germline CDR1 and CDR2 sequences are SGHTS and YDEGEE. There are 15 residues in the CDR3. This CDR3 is CASSQDRGSGNTIYF. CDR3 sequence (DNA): TGTGCCAGCAGCCAAGATCGGGGCTCTGGAAACACCATATATTTT.

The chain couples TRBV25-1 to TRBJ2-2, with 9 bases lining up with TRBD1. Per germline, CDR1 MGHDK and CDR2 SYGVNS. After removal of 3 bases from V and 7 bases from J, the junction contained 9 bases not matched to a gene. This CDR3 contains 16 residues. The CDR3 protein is CASSDPLGQGIGELFF. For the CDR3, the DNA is TGTGCCAGCAGTGACCCCCTGGGACAGGGCATCGGGGAGCTGTTTTTT.

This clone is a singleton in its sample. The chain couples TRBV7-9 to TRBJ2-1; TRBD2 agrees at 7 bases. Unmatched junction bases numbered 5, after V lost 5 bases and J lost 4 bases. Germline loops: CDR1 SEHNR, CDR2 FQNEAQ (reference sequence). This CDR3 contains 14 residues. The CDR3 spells CASSPPGLYNEQFF. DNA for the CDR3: TGTGCCAGCAGCCCACCGGGACTATACAATGAGCAGTTCTTC.